This entry concerns a single T cell receptor (beta chain). Trimming stripped 0 bases from V and 9 bases from J, with 9 bases between. This CDR3 is 14 amino acids long. Germline V lookup: CDR1 SGHDN, CDR2 FVKESK. Using immunoSEQ multiplex PCR, the repertoire was profiled, and TCRdb retains in-frame clones only, with some absent. Of about 150,000 clones in the sample, about 90% were seen once. This sample stems from a study of blood T cell repertoires in COVID-19. Whole-study context: The United States, Italy and Spain were the sources of the acute and convalescent COVID-19 samples. In each case, the material was cDNA or gDNA derived from T cells, B-cell-depleted T cells, or PBMCs.

The sample taken for sequencing was peripheral blood. This sequence joins TRBV14 and TRBJ1-6; D gene ambiguous. The sequence came from a man aged 45-65 years who had recovered from COVID-19. Here the CDR3 DNA reads TGTGCCAGCAGCCAAGAACGGGGAAGTTCACCCCTCCACTTT. It encodes CASSQERGSSPLHF.